This TCR beta chain comes out of a study of blood T cell repertoires in COVID-19. About the study: Specimens from acute and convalescent COVID-19 originated in the United States, Italy and Spain. The analysed material was cDNA or gDNA that came from T cells, B-cell-depleted T cells, or PBMCs.

Germline V gene data show CDR1 as SEHNR and CDR2 as FQNEAQ (reference sequence). With V trimmed by 6 bases and J by 1 base, 7 bases remained unmatched. This CDR3 is 15 amino acids long. Authors' methods: Amplification of reference gene primers provided the estimated nucleated cell counts. Repertoires were generated with immunoSEQ multiplex PCR, while TCRdb's copy carries only in-frame clones and drops some. V and J calls and clone size are those listed in that table; D and trimming were worked out from the DNA. Among about 36,000 clones, around nine tenths were seen once, and the ten largest hold around 5%.

The chain is built from TRBV7-9 and TRBJ2-5, with 8 bases that match TRBD1. The sample consisted of peripheral blood. The TCR originated in a human donor in a cohort sampled during active COVID-19. CDR3 in amino acids: CASRGDRLSQETQYF. The CDR3 nucleotides read TGTGCCAGCAGGGGGGACAGGTTGTCCCAAGAGACCCAGTACTTC.